This paragraph reports one T cell receptor (beta chain). Its antigen specificity is not known. No much larger clone is present one base from it, and per-base qualities are unavailable. The germline V gene supplies CDR1 SNHLY and CDR2 FYNNEI. V is pared back by 2 bases and J by 2 bases, with 15 bases lying between the germline termini. The CDR3 goes from the cysteine to the phenylalanine over 16 residues. CDR3 DNA is the only sequence kept; it has 48 bases, read in frame from the first base. The data derive from a study of blood T cell repertoires in COVID-19 (dated by TCRdb to 2020 to 2022). In the study overall: Samples from collaborators originated in the United States, Italy and Spain and spanned both the acute and convalescent phases of COVID-19. The prospective study material was composed of cDNA or gDNA derived from T cells, B-cell-depleted T cells, or PBMCs. Where available, HLA class I and class II types were obtained from metadata supplied by the sample provider rather than from assay-based typing. The sample metadata nearly always contained a de-identified subject ID, COVID-19 status, age in years and sex. The repertoires were released in a freely available public database intended as a resource for research on the immune response to SARS-CoV-2. The samples were drawn from the first 160 participants of the ongoing ImmuneRACE study and from some 1,300 subjects provided by 6 global collaborators. Subjects who had been exposed to COVID-19, were actively infected with it, or had recovered from it provided the deeply sampled blood TCRbeta repertoires that made up the dataset. Study-wide conclusions, independent of this receptor: Clinical and demographic metadata were provided uncurated, with the amount varying by source and participant.

The immunoSEQ Assay, a bias-controlled multiplex PCR, was used to amplify TCRbeta CDR3 regions from genomic DNA. The authors processed their data as follows. Within the assay, amplification of reference gene primers was used to estimate how many nucleated cells each sample contained. Sequence reads were collapsed and filtered to measure the absolute abundance of every unique TCRbeta CDR3 rearrangement. For each sample, productive Simpson clonality was calculated by taking the square root of Simpson's diversity index across productive rearrangements. TCRdb stores this immuneACCESS table with in-frame sequences only. Part of the clones is absent; in the studies checked, under half of the shortfall reflects unresolved V genes, and no reason is known for the rest. V and J calls and clone size are given by that table; D and trimming were obtained from the DNA. The sample has some 87,000 clones on record, roughly 79% of them singletons. The leading ten clones occupy around a sixth of the sample.

The collaborating institutions used their own protocols to collect whole blood in K2EDTA tubes. Collaborator samples were shipped for TCRbeta analysis as frozen whole blood, isolated PBMCs, or DNA extracted from either sample type. The receptor was derived from a human donor in a cohort sampled during active COVID-19. The sample taken for sequencing was peripheral blood. The rearrangement combines TRBV2 with TRBJ1-2; a tentative D match to TRBD1 spans 6 bases. The DNA sequence is given as TGTGCCAGCAGTGAATGGGGCAGGGGCTGGAACTATGGCTACACCTTC. It translates as CASSEWGRGWNYGYTF.